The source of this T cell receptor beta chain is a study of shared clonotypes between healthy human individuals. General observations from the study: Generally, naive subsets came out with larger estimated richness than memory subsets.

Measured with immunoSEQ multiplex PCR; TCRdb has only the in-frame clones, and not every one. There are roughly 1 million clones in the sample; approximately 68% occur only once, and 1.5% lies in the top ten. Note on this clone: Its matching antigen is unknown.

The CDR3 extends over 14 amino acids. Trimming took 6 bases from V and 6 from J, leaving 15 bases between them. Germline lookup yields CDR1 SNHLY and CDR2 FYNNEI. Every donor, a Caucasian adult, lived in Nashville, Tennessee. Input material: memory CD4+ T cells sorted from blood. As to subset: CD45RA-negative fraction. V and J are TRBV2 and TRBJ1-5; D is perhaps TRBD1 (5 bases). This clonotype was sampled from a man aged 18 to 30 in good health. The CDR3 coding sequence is TGTGCCAGCAGGGGGCGGGAGGTTGGTCAGCCCCAGCATTTT. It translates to CASRGREVGQPQHF.